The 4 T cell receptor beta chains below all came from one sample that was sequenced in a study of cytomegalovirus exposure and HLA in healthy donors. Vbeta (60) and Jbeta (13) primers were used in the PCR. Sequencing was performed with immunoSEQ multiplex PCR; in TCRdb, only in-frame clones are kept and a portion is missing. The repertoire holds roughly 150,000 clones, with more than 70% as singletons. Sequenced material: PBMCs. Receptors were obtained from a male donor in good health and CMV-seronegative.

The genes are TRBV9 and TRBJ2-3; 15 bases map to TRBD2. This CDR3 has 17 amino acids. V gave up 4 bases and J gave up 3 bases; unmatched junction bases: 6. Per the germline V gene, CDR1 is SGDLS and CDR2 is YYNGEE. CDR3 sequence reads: CASSTSGTSGRTDTQYF. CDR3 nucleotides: TGTGCCAGCAGCACCTCCGGGACTAGCGGGAGGACAGATACGCAGTATTTT.

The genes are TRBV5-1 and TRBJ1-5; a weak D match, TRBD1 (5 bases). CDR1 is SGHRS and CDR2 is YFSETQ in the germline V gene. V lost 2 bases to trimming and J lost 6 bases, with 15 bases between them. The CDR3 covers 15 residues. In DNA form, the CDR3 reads TGCGCCAGCAGCTTCCGCAGGGATGAAGGTCAGCCCCAGCATTTT. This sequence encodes CASSFRRDEGQPQHF.

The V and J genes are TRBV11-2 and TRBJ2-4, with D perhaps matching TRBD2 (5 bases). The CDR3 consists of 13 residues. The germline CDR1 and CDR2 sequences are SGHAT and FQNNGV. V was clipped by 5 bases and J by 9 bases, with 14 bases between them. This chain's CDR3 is CASSPGVRGIQYF. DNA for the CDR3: TGTGCCAGCAGCCCCGGGGTCCGGGGCATTCAGTACTTC.

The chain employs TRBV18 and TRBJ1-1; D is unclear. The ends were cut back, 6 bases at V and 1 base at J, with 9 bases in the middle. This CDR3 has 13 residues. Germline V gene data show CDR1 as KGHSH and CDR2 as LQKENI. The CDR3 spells CASSREGNTEAFF. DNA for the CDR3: TGTGCCAGCTCCCGAGAGGGGAACACTGAAGCTTTCTTT.